A selection of T cell receptor beta chains follows, all from one sample in a study of blood T cell repertoires in COVID-19. Profiling relied on immunoSEQ multiplex PCR, and the TCRdb table lists in-frame clones only, not all of them. Here the sample spans some 150,000 clones, 80% to 90% being singletons. Material: peripheral blood. Source of these receptors: a woman aged 55-69 years who had recovered from COVID-19. CDR3s include the opening cysteine and the closing phenylalanine or tryptophan.

v_gene	j_gene	CDR3aa
TRBV5-4	TRBJ1-3	CASSIDRANTIYF
TRBV10-3	TRBJ1-5	CAISELAQPSNQPQHF
TRBV7-2	TRBJ2-2	CASSTLGGGTGELFF
TRBV6-5	TRBJ1-2	CASSYSGQGAGYGYTF
TRBV11-2	TRBJ2-5	CASSSYRAPGETQYF
TRBV6-1	TRBJ1-1	CASSEMEGSASAFF
TRBV5-1	TRBJ1-2	CASSLAQGTGYTF
TRBV3-1/TRBV3-2	TRBJ2-5	CASSQEIRQAHGEAQYF
TRBV5-1	TRBJ1-2	CASSLGQGHGYTF
TRBV28	TRBJ2-7	CASSNSGLAVTYEQYF
TRBV28	TRBJ2-7	CASSLRWDRQTYEQYF
TRBV4-2	TRBJ2-2	CASSQELGGGAHTGELFF
TRBV27	TRBJ2-7	CASSLFGLGGYEQYF
TRBV25-1	TRBJ1-1	CASDKGGDAFF
TRBV18	TRBJ2-2	CASSPPVGQGEGGELFF
TRBV4-2	TRBJ2-2	CASSQDPQRGGTGELFF
TRBV2	TRBJ2-1	CASSGQGALSSEQFF
TRBV21-1	TRBJ2-6	CASSKRGAGANVLTF
TRBV27	TRBJ2-7	CASRGLSYEQYF
TRBV19	TRBJ1-6	CASSPQGQGAHSPLHF
TRBV20-1	TRBJ2-2	CSASGLADTGELFF
TRBV3-1/TRBV3-2	TRBJ1-6	CASSQRDVYNSPLHF
TRBV7-9	TRBJ2-5	CASSFGYQETQYF
TRBV15	TRBJ2-5	CATSRDSETQYF